The next 24 T cell receptor beta chains were all read from a single sample in a study of type 1 regulatory T cells. TCRdb re-called the reads with MiXCR, one entry per CDR3 protein. In the table there are about 97,000 distinct CDR3 sequences, less than 40% of which are singletons. The source material was CD4+ T cells, either the whole sample or a sorted fraction (not recorded which). The source of these receptors is a human donor in good health.

The count of this clonotype is one. The chain couples TRBV20-1 to TRBJ1-4; 10 nucleotides align to TRBD1. Per the germline V gene, CDR1 is DFQATT and CDR2 is SNEGSKA (reference sequence). The CDR3 has 14 amino acids. V lost 2 bases to trimming and J lost 8 bases; unmatched junction nucleotides: 5. Here the CDR3 reads CSARSGTGAEKLFF. Here the CDR3 DNA reads TGCAGTGCTAGATCCGGGACAGGGGCCGAAAAACTGTTTTTT.

The sample holds a few counts of this clonotype. V gene TRBV7-2 combines with J gene TRBJ2-1; D remains unclear. V was pared by 4 bases and J by 5 bases, with 9 bases between. The CDR3 consists of 13 residues. The germline CDR1 and CDR2 sequences are SGHTA and FQGNSA. This CDR3 is CASSSSINNEQFF. The CDR3 nucleotides read TGTGCCAGCAGCTCCAGCATTAACAATGAGCAGTTCTTC.

The genes are TRBV14 and TRBJ2-6; the D is unclear. This CDR3 is 16 amino acids long. In germline, CDR1 is SGHDN, CDR2 FVKESK. V was shortened by 3 bases and J by 0 bases, with 9 bases between the two germline ends. The CDR3 coding sequence is TGTGCCAGCAGCCACCTACTCCTCTCTGGGGCCAACGTCCTGACTTTC. Its translation is CASSHLLLSGANVLTF.

This clonotype came up a few times. The V and J genes are TRBV20-1 and TRBJ1-6; D gene uncertain. The CDR3 is made up of 9 amino acids. Germline V gives CDR1 DFQATT, CDR2 SNEGSKA (reference sequence). The V end was cut by 3 bases, the J end by 9 bases, with 0 bases between. The CDR3 loop is CSASSPLHF. In DNA, the CDR3 is TGCAGTGCTAGTTCACCCCTCCACTTT.

The chain recombines TRBV27 with TRBJ2-1; D is unresolved. Trimming removed 5 bases at V and 4 bases at J, with 12 bases between. The CDR3 is 14 residues long. Germline assignment: CDR1 MNHEY and CDR2 SMNVEV (reference sequence). In nucleotides, the CDR3 is TGTGCCAGCAGTGAGGCTCCATTGTACAATGAGCAGTTCTTC. It is translated as CASSEAPLYNEQFF.

This clonotype was seen at least ten times. V and J are TRBV7-8 and TRBJ2-1; TRBD2 matches 11 bases. Germline CDR1 and CDR2: SGHVS and FQNEAQ. The ends lost 6 bases at V and 5 bases at J; junction bases unmatched: 18. The CDR3 is 19 residues long. CDR3 DNA sequence: TGTGCCAGCAGGAATACGGGACTAGCGGATAAAAGACGAAACAATGAGCAGTTCTTC. Amino acid sequence: CASRNTGLADKRRNNEQFF.

There are many counts of this clonotype. The chain employs TRBV5-1 and TRBJ2-1; the D is unclear. The V gene's germline CDR1 is SGHRS and CDR2 YFSETQ. V dropped 1 base and J dropped 8 bases, with 13 bases sitting between them. The length of the CDR3 is 14 residues. CDR3 sequence: CASSLISSVYEQFF. The CDR3 bases are TGCGCCAGCAGCTTGATATCTTCCGTCTATGAGCAGTTCTTC. The variable domain in full, completed from reference TRBV5-1 and TRBJ2-1, reads KAGVTQTPRYLIKTRGQQVTLSCSPISGHRSVSWYQQTPGQGLQFLFEYFSETQRNKGNFPGRFSGRQFSNSRSEMNVSTLELGDSALYLCASSLISSVYEQFFGPGTRLTVL.

V usage is TRBV4-1 and J usage is TRBJ2-5, with D maybe TRBD2 (5 bases). CDR3 length: 16 amino acids. Trimming shortened V by 0 bases and J by 2 bases, and 13 bases separated the two germline ends. The V gene's germline CDR1 is MGHRA and CDR2 YSYEKL. CDR3 DNA: TGCGCCAGCAGCCAAGACTCCTTAGGCGGGCAAGAGACCCAGTACTTC. It specifies CASSQDSLGGQETQYF.

The rearrangement joins TRBV7-6 to TRBJ2-1, with 16 bases lining up with TRBD2. Germline V gives CDR1 SGHVS, CDR2 FNYEAQ. This CDR3 has 18 amino acids. The junction had 10 bases not matched to a gene; V was cut back by 4 bases and J by 7 bases. The CDR3 loop reads CASSSGLAGGPGRNEQFF. The CDR3 nucleotides are TGTGCCAGCAGCTCGGGACTAGCGGGAGGGCCGGGGAGGAATGAGCAGTTCTTC.

The V gene is TRBV20-1, the J gene TRBJ2-6; no definite D call. Between the trimmed V and J ends, which lost 0 bases and 1 base, there was a span of 7 bases. The CDR3 loop spans 15 amino acids. Germline V gene data show CDR1 as DFQATT and CDR2 as SNEGSKA (reference sequence). Here the CDR3 reads CSARDTGSGANVLTF. In DNA, the CDR3 is TGCAGTGCTAGAGATACCGGTTCTGGGGCCAACGTCCTGACTTTC.

This clonotype has just a few counts. The chain carries TRBV5-1 and TRBJ1-3, with D possibly matching TRBD1 (6 bases). Germline CDR1 is SGHRS and CDR2 is YFSETQ. This CDR3 has 14 residues. Between the trimmed V and J ends, which lost 2 bases and 2 bases, there was a span of 8 bases. This CDR3 reads CASSFSGAGNTIYF. CDR3 sequence (DNA): TGCGCCAGCAGCTTTTCAGGGGCTGGAAACACCATATATTTT.

This clonotype was observed a handful of times. The chain carries TRBV6-5 and TRBJ2-1; possibly TRBD1 or TRBD2 for D (5 bases each). This CDR3 comprises 15 residues. Germline V lookup: CDR1 MNHEY, CDR2 SVGAGI. Deletions cut 11 bases from V and 3 bases from J, with 20 bases between. The CDR3 here is CASMARAGSYNEQFF. CDR3 coding DNA: TGTGCCTCTATGGCAAGGGCAGGGAGCTACAATGAGCAGTTCTTC.

This clonotype came up a few times. V and J are TRBV7-2 and TRBJ2-5; D call uncertain. CDR3 length: 14 amino acids. V lost 1 base and J 3 bases, leaving 9 bases between the germline ends. Germline V CDR1 and CDR2: SGHTA, FQGNSA. CDR3 nucleotide sequence: TGTGCCAGCAGCTTAGGCACACCCGAAGAGACCCAGTACTTC. This codes for CASSLGTPEETQYF.

This clonotype was seen more than once but under ten times. The chain joins TRBV7-2 to TRBJ2-5, with no clear D. The CDR3 totals 13 residues. In germline, CDR1 is SGHTA, CDR2 FQGNSA. V gave up 1 base and J gave up 7 bases, with 10 bases separating them. CDR3 sequence reads: CASSLDGLPTQYF. Written as DNA, the CDR3 is TGTGCCAGCAGCTTAGATGGTCTTCCGACCCAGTACTTC. The whole variable domain, filled in from reference TRBV7-2 and TRBJ2-5, reads GAGVSQSPSNKVTEKGKDVELRCDPISGHTALYWYRQSLGQGLEFLIYFQGNSAPDKSGLPSDRFSAERTGGSVSTLTIQRTQQEDSAVYLCASSLDGLPTQYFGPGTRLLVL.

The rearrangement joins TRBV3-1 to TRBJ2-7, with D unclear. This CDR3 has 13 residues. V dropped 1 base and J dropped 3 bases, with 7 bases sitting between them. CDR1 and CDR2 from the germline V gene are LGHDT and YNNKEL (reference sequence). The CDR3 loop reads CASSQGQIYEQYF. Here the CDR3 DNA reads TGTGCCAGCAGCCAAGGTCAGATCTACGAGCAGTACTTC.

The chain employs TRBV5-1 and TRBJ1-2; D call uncertain. The CDR3 covers 14 residues. Germline assignment: CDR1 SGHRS and CDR2 YFSETQ. V dropped 0 bases and J dropped 2 bases, with 8 bases sitting between them. CDR3 coding DNA: TGCGCCAGCAGCTTGGAGGCCGGAAACTATGGCTACACCTTC. It specifies CASSLEAGNYGYTF. The full variable domain, rest sourced from reference TRBV5-1 and TRBJ1-2, is KAGVTQTPRYLIKTRGQQVTLSCSPISGHRSVSWYQQTPGQGLQFLFEYFSETQRNKGNFPGRFSGRQFSNSRSEMNVSTLELGDSALYLCASSLEAGNYGYTFGSGTRLTVV.

The chain links TRBV12-3 or TRBV12-4 to TRBJ2-2, with 8 nucleotides matching TRBD2. CDR3 length: 15 residues. Trimming removed 5 bases from V and 6 bases from J; junction bases left unmatched: 8. Here the CDR3 reads CASSLPGTSPGELFF. CDR3 DNA sequence: TGTGCCAGCAGTCTTCCCGGGACTAGTCCCGGGGAGCTGTTTTTT.

J is TRBJ2-1 and V is TRBV7-2; D gene unclear. This CDR3 is 13 amino acids long. Germline CDR1 reads SGHTA; CDR2 reads FQGNSA. Between the trimmed V and J ends, which lost 4 bases and 6 bases, there was a span of 10 bases. The chain's CDR3 is CASSSPSLNEQFF. The CDR3 DNA reads as TGTGCCAGCAGCTCCCCGTCGCTCAATGAGCAGTTCTTC.

V is TRBV6-1 and J is TRBJ1-5, with 8 nucleotides matching TRBD1. This CDR3 contains 17 residues. Per germline, CDR1 MNHNS and CDR2 SASEGT. With V trimmed by 3 bases and J by 0 bases, 7 bases remained unmatched. CDR3 bases: TGTGCCAGCAGTGATGGGACAGGTAGCTATAGCAATCAGCCCCAGCATTTT. This codes for CASSDGTGSYSNQPQHF.

The chain recombines TRBV7-9 with TRBJ2-5, with 7 bases lining up with TRBD1. V gave up 5 bases and J gave up 1 base; unmatched junction bases: 13. Germline lookup yields CDR1 SEHNR and CDR2 FQNEAQ (reference sequence). The CDR3 has 17 amino acids. The CDR3 protein is CASSRGQTKVGQETQYF. CDR3 nucleotides: TGTGCCAGCAGCCGGGGACAGACTAAAGTCGGCCAAGAGACCCAGTACTTC.

With respect to this clonotype: The limits of the CDR3 on the DNA are not certain, so only TCRdb's listed CDR3 is given. The chain couples TRBV15 to TRBJ2-1; no DNA check was done on the table's D call, TRBD2. Including both end residues, the CDR3 is 15 amino acids long. Germline loops: CDR1 LNHNV, CDR2 YYDKDF (reference sequence). CDR3 region: CATSRDLLVAGGTFF.

This clonotype was counted only a few times. J is TRBJ1-2 and V is TRBV10-3; D gene ambiguous. CDR3 length: 13 amino acids. Deletions cut 2 bases from V and 5 bases from J, with 9 bases between. Germline V gives CDR1 ENHRY, CDR2 SYGVKD. The CDR3 DNA sequence: TGTGCCATCAGTGAGGGGGAAAGATATGGCTACACCTTC. It is translated as CAISEGERYGYTF.

This clonotype was found a few times. The chain carries TRBV28 and TRBJ2-7; tentative D call: TRBD2 (5 bases). The CDR3 is 14 amino acids. Germline loops: CDR1 MDHEN, CDR2 SYDVKM. V lost 5 bases to trimming and J lost 4 bases, with 15 bases between them. The CDR3 loop is CASSSPGGGYEQYF. Here the CDR3 DNA reads TGTGCCAGCAGTAGCCCCGGCGGCGGGTACGAGCAGTACTTC.

This clonotype was counted only a few times. CDR3 region: CASSQESSTGYNEQFF. The CDR3 nucleotides are TGCGCCAGCAGCCAAGAGAGTTCTACTGGCTACAATGAGCAGTTCTTC. The genes are TRBV4-1 and TRBJ2-1; D remains unclear. Germline-derived CDR1 and CDR2 are MGHRA and YSYEKL. This CDR3 comprises 16 residues. The V end was cut by 0 bases, the J end by 3 bases, with 12 bases between.